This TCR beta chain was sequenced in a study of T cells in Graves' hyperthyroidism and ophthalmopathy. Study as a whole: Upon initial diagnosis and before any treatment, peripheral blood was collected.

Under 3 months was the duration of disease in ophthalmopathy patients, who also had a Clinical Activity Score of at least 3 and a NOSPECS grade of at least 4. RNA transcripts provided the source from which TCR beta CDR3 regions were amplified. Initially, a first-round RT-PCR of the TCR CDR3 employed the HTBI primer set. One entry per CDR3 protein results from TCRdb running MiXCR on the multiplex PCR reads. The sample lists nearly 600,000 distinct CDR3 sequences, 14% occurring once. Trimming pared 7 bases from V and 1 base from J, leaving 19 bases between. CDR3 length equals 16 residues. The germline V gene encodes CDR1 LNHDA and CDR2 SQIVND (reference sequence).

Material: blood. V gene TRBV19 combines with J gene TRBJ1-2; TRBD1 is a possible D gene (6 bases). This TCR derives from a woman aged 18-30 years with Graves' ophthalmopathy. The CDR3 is CASTPFRGTNNYGYTF. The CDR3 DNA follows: TGTGCCAGTACCCCCTTTAGGGGGACGAATAACTATGGCTACACCTTC. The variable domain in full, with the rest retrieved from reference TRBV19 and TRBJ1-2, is DGGITQSPKYLFRKEGQNVTLSCEQNLNHDAMYWYRQDPGQGLRLIYYSQIVNDFQKGDIAEGYSVSREKKESFPLTVTSAQKNPTAFYLCASTPFRGTNNYGYTFGSGTRLTVV.